This TCR beta chain was sequenced in a study of molecular identifiers for immune sequencing clone quantification. Bulk libraries came from a prior protocol with listed TCR primers. One entry per CDR3 protein, called by TCRdb with MiXCR from the PCR reads. The sample has 85,000 to 100,000 distinct CDR3 sequences, 20% to 25% seen once. Naive CD8 T cell sorting was performed on the CD8+CD4-CCR7+CD45RA+ phenotype. Regarding this clonotype: This may arise from a read error, as a much more abundant clone is one base away. The conserved phenylalanine or tryptophan is not found at the CDR3 terminus, so this likely reflects a read error.

Germline V gene sequence: CDR1 LGHNA, CDR2 YSLEER. CDR3 length equals 14 residues. Trimming took off 0 bases at V and 0 bases at J, with 6 bases between the two ends. The chain couples TRBV4-3 to TRBJ2-7; D call uncertain. Sequencing used naive CD8+ T cells from blood, with Jurkat cell RNA spiked in. Subset indicated: FACS-sorted CD8+CD4-CCR7+CD45RA+ naive T cells. This TCR was recovered from a human donor in good health. Some libraries in this study had Jurkat cell RNA spiked in. The DNA for the CDR3 is TGCGCCAGCAGCCAAGACTGGAGCTCCTACGAGCAGTACTCC. Protein product: CASSQDWSSYEQYS.